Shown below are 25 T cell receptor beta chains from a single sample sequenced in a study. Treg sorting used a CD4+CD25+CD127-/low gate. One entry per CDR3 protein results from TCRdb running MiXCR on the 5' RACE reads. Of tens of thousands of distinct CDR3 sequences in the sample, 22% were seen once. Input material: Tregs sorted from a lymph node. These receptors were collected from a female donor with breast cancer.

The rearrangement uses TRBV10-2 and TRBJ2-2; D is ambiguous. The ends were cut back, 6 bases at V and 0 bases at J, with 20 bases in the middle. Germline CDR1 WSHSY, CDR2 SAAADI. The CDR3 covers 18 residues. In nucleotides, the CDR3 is TGCGCCAGCAGGTATTCATTAGGGCTCAAGTCGAACACCGGGGAGCTGTTTTTT. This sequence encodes CASRYSLGLKSNTGELFF.

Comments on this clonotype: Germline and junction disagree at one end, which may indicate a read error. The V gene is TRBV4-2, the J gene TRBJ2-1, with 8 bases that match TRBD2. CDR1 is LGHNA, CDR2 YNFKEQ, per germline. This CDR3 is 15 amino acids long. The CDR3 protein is CAGSQDGGRWNEQFF. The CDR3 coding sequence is TGCGCCGGCAGCCAAGATGGCGGGAGGTGGAATGAGCAGTTCTTC.

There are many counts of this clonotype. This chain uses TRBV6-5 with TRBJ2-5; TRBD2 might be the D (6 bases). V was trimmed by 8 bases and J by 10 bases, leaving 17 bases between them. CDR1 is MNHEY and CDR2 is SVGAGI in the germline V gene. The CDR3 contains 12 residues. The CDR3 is CASFSGLRDQYF. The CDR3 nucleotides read TGTGCCAGCTTTAGCGGCCTCAGGGACCAGTACTTC.

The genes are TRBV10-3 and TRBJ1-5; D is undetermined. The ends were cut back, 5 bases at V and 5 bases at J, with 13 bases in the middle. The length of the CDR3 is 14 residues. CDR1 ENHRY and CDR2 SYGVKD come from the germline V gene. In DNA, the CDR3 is TGTGCCATCAGTCCAGGCTCGGTGGATCAGCCCCAGCATTTT. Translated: CAISPGSVDQPQHF.

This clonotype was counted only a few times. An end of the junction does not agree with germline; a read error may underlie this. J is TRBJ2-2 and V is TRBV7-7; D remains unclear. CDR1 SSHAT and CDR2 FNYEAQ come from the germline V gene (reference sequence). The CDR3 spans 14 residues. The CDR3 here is CASSSASSTGELFF. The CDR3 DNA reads TGTGCTAGCAGCTCAGCCTCAAGCACCGGGGAGCTGTTTTTT.

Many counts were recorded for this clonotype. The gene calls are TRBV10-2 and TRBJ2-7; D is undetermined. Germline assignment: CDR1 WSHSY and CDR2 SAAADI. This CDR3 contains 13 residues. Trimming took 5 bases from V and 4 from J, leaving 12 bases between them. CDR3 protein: CASSQSGQYEQYF. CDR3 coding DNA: TGCGCCAGCAGTCAGAGTGGCCAATACGAGCAGTACTTC.

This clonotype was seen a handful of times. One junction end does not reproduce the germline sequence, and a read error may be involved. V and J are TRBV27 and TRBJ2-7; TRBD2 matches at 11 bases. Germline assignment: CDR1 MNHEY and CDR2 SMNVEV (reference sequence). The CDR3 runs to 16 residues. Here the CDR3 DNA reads TGTGCCAGCAGTGTATCTTCACTAGCGGGAGATCTCGAGCAGTACTTC. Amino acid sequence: CASSVSSLAGDLEQYF.

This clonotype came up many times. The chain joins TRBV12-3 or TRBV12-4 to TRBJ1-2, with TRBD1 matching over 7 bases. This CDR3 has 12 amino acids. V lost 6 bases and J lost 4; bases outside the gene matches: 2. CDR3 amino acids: CASRGTAYGYTF. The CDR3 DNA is TGTGCCAGCAGGGGGACAGCCTATGGCTACACCTTC.

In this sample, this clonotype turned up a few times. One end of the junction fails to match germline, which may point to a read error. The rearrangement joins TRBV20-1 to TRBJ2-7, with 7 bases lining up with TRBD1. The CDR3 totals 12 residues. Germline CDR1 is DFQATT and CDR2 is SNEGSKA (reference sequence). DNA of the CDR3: TGCAGTGCTATAGAGGGGGCATACGGGCAGTACTTC. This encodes CSAIEGAYGQYF.

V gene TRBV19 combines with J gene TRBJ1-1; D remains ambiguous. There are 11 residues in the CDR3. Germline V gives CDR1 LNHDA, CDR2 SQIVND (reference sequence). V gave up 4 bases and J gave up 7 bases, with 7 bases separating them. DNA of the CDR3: TGTGCCAGTAGTAGTGGGGATGAAGCTTTCTTT. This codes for CASSSGDEAFF.

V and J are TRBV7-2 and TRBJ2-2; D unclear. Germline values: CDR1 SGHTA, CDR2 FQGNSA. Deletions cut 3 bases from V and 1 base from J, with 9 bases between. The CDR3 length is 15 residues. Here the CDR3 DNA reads TGTGCCAGCAGCTTGTCAGTCATGAACACCGGGGAGCTGTTTTTT. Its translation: CASSLSVMNTGELFF.

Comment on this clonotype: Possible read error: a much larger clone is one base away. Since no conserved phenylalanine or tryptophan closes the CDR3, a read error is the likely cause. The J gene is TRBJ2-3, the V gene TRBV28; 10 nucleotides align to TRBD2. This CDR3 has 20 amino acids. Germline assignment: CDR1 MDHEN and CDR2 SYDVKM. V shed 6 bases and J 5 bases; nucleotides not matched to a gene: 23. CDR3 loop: CASRPAVFPLAGEEEDTQYL. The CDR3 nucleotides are TGTGCCAGCAGGCCGGCGGTCTTTCCCCTAGCGGGAGAAGAGGAAGATACGCAGTATTTA.

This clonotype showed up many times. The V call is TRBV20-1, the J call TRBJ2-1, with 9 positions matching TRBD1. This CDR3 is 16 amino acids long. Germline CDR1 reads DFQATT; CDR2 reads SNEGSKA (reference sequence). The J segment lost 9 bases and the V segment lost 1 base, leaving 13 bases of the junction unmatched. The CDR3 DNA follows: TGCAGTGCTAGAGTTAGAGGGACAGGGCCCTCGGCTGAGCAGTTCTTC. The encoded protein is CSARVRGTGPSAEQFF.

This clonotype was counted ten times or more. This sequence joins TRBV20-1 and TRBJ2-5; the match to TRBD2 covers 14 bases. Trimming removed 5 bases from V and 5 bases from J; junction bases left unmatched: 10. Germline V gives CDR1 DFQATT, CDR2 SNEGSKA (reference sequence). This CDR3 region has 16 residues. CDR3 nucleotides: TGCAGTGCTGGGGGCCCGGGACTAGCGGGAGTGGAGACCCAGTACTTC. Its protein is CSAGGPGLAGVETQYF.

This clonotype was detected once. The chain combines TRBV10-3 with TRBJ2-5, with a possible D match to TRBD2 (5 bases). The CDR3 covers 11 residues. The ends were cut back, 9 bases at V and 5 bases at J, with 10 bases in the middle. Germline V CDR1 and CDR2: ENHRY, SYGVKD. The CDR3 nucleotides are TGTGCCATTAGAGGGAGTGAGACCCAGTACTTC. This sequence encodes CAIRGSETQYF.

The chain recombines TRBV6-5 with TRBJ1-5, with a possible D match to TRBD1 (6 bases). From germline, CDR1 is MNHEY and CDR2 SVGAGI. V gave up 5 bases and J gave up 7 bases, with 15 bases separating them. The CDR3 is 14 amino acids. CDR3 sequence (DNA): TGTGCCAGCAGTGATAGGGGGGTAGGCCAGCCCCAGCATTTT. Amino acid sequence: CASSDRGVGQPQHF.

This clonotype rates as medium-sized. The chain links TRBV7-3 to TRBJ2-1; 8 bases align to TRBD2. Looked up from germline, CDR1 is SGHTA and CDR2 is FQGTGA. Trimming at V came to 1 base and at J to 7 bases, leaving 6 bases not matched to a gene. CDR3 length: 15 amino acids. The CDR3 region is CASSLIAGFDNEQFF. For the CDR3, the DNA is TGTGCCAGCAGCTTAATAGCGGGGTTTGATAATGAGCAGTTCTTC.

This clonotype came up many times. The CDR3 DNA sequence: TGTGCCAGCAGTTACCCTAGCGGGTCGAACACCGGGGAGCTGTTTTTT. The encoded protein is CASSYPSGSNTGELFF. The genes are TRBV6-5 and TRBJ2-2, with TRBD2 identical over 8 bases. Germline V lookup: CDR1 MNHEY, CDR2 SVGAGI. The V and J ends lost 2 bases and 0 bases, in that order; junction bases with no gene match: 2. The CDR3 is made up of 16 amino acids.

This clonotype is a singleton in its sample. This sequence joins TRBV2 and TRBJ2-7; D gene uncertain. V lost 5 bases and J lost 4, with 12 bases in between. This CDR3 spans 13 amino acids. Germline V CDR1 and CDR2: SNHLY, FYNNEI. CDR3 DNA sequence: TGTGCCAGCAGTAGCGTACCGTCGTACGAGCAGTACTTC. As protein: CASSSVPSYEQYF. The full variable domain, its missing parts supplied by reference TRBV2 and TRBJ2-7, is EPEVTQTPSHQVTQMGQEVILRCVPISNHLYFYWYRQILGQKVEFLVSFYNNEISEKSEIFDDQFSVERPDGSNFTLKIRSTKLEDSAMYFCASSSVPSYEQYFGPGTRLTVT.

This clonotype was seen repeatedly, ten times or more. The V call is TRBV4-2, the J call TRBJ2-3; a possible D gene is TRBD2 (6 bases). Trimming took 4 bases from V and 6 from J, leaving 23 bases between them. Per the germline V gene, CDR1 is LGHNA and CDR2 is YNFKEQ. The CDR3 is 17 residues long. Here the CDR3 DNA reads TGTGCCAGCAGCCCACCCCGGGGGTCTGAAGACCCGGATACGCAGTATTTT. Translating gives CASSPPRGSEDPDTQYF.

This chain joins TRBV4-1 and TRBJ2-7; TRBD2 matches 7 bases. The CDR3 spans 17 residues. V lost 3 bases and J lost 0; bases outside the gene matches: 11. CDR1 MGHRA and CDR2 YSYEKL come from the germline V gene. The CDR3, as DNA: TGCGCCAGCAGCCATCGGGTCGGGAGGCCTAGCTCCTACGAGCAGTACTTC. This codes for CASSHRVGRPSSYEQYF.

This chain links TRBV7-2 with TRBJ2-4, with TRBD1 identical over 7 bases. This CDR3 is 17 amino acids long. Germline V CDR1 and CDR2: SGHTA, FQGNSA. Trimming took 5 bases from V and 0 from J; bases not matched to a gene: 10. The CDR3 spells CASSPMTGTIAKNIQYF. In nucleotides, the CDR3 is TGTGCCAGCAGCCCCATGACAGGGACAATAGCCAAAAACATTCAGTACTTC.

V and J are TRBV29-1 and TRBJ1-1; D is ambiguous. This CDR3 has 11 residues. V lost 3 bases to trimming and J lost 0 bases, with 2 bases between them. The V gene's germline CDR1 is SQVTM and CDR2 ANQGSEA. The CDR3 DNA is TGCAGCGTTGATATGAACACTGAAGCTTTCTTT. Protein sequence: CSVDMNTEAFF.

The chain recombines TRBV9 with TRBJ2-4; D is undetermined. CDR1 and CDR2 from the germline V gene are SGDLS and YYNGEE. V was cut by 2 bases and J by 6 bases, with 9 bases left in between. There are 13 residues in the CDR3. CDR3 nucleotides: TGTGCCAGCAGCGTCGGGTCGGCAAACATTCAGTACTTC. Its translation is CASSVGSANIQYF.

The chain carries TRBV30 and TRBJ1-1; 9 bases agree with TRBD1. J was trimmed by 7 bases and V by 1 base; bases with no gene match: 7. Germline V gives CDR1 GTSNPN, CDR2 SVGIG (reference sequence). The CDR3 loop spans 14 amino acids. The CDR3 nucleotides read TGTGCCTGGAGTGGGCGGACAGGGGTTCTTGAAGCTTTCTTT. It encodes CAWSGRTGVLEAFF.